These 18 T cell receptor beta chains originate from one sample sequenced in a study of T cell responses to AZD1222 COVID-19 vaccine. Assay: immunoSEQ multiplex PCR; the TCRdb copy retains only in-frame clones and omits some. The table has some 150,000 clones, about 91% seen once. Specimen: peripheral blood, collected on day 0 of AZD1222 vaccination. Source of these receptors: an adult in good health.

The gene calls are TRBV4-2 and TRBJ1-4; 9 nucleotides line up with TRBD1. The CDR3 loop spans 15 amino acids. Germline assignment: CDR1 LGHNA and CDR2 YNFKEQ. After removal of 1 base from V and 13 bases from J, the junction contained 10 bases not matched to a gene. The CDR3 spells CASSQGGTGKMILFF. CDR3 bases: TGTGCCAGCAGCCAAGGGGGGACAGGGAAAATGATACTGTTTTTT.

The chain is built from TRBV4-1 and TRBJ1-6, with no clear D. The V gene lost 0 bases and the J gene lost 9 bases, with 0 bases spanning the gap. In germline, CDR1 is MGHRA, CDR2 YSYEKL. The CDR3 extends over 11 amino acids. The CDR3 spells CASSQDSPLHF. In DNA form, the CDR3 reads TGCGCCAGCAGCCAAGATTCACCCCTCCACTTT.

This chain connects TRBV7-2 to TRBJ1-2, with D perhaps matching TRBD1 (6 bases). Deletions cut 5 bases from V and 6 bases from J, with 16 bases between. CDR3 length: 14 residues. Per germline, CDR1 SGHTA and CDR2 FQGNSA. The CDR3 here is CASSPTNRVNGYTF. The CDR3 nucleotides are TGTGCCAGCAGCCCCACGAACAGGGTAAATGGCTACACCTTC.

The chain carries TRBV6-5 and TRBJ1-2; D remains ambiguous. Germline CDR1 MNHEY, CDR2 SVGAGI. The CDR3 is 15 amino acids. The CDR3 DNA reads TGTGCTGCTATAAAAGGCTCCCAGGCCCTCTATGGCTACACCTTC. It codes for CAAIKGSQALYGYTF.

This chain connects TRBV19 to TRBJ1-5; D gene uncertain. This CDR3 region has 13 residues. The germline V gene has CDR1 LNHDA and CDR2 SQIVND (reference sequence). V was trimmed by 4 bases and J by 4 bases, leaving 8 bases between them. This chain's CDR3 is CASSRRFNQPQHF. For the CDR3, the DNA is TGTGCCAGTAGTAGGAGGTTTAATCAGCCCCAGCATTTT.

The chain uses TRBV28 and TRBJ2-7; the D gene could be TRBD1 or TRBD2 (5 bases each). The CDR3 runs to 15 residues. V dropped 7 bases and J dropped 3 bases, with 19 bases sitting between them. CDR1 is MDHEN and CDR2 is SYDVKM in the germline V gene. CDR3 sequence reads: CASTGARSYNYEQYF. In DNA form, the CDR3 reads TGTGCCAGCACCGGGGCTCGGAGTTACAACTACGAGCAGTACTTC.

The chain is built from TRBV18 and TRBJ2-5; D is ambiguous. Trimming left V 4 bases short and J 5 bases short, with 14 bases between. CDR1 KGHSH and CDR2 LQKENI come from the germline V gene. This CDR3 contains 14 residues. This chain's CDR3 is CASSRVGGAETQYF. CDR3 DNA: TGTGCCAGCTCACGGGTAGGTGGAGCGGAGACCCAGTACTTC.

This clone turned up a few times. This CDR3 is also generated by other DNA sequences in the sample. The rearrangement uses TRBV7-9 and TRBJ1-1; possible D gene TRBD1, 6 bases. V lost 5 bases and J 6 bases, leaving 10 bases between the germline ends. Germline loops: CDR1 SEHNR, CDR2 FQNEAQ (reference sequence). The CDR3 has 12 amino acids. CDR3 sequence: CASSLNRAEAFF. CDR3 nucleotide sequence: TGTGCCAGCAGCCTGAACAGGGCTGAAGCTTTCTTT.

This clone was seen at least ten times. V gene TRBV6-6 combines with J gene TRBJ1-3; D ambiguous. V was trimmed by 6 bases and J by 5 bases, leaving 8 bases between them. Germline V gene sequence: CDR1 MNHNY, CDR2 SVGAGI (reference sequence). The CDR3 spans 12 residues. CDR3 sequence: CASSRPRNTIYF. CDR3 DNA sequence: TGTGCCAGCAGCCGCCCTCGAAACACCATATATTTT.

The chain joins TRBV4-1 to TRBJ2-1; 11 nucleotides match TRBD2. The CDR3 loop spans 16 amino acids. Germline-derived CDR1 and CDR2 are MGHRA and YSYEKL. Trimming took 0 bases from V and 7 from J; bases not matched to a gene: 5. The CDR3 DNA sequence: TGCGCCAGCAGCCAAGATGCTAGCGGGGGGTGGAATGAGCAGTTCTTC. Protein product: CASSQDASGGWNEQFF.

V and J are TRBV18 and TRBJ1-4; D unclear. The CDR3 covers 15 residues. V lost 0 bases and J 8 bases, leaving 13 bases between the germline ends. Per germline, CDR1 KGHSH and CDR2 LQKENI. The CDR3 bases are TGTGCCAGCTCACCACCAAAAGGGTCGGGCGAAAAACTGTTTTTT. Residues: CASSPPKGSGEKLFF. The full variable domain, in which reference TRBV18 and TRBJ1-4 provide the parts outside the CDR3, is NAGVMQNPRHLVRRRGQEARLRCSPMKGHSHVYWYRQLPEEGLKFMVYLQKENIIDESGMPKERFSAEFPKEGPSILRIQQVVRGDSAAYFCASSPPKGSGEKLFFGSGTQLSVL.

The V gene is TRBV18, the J gene TRBJ1-2; a possible D gene is TRBD1 (5 bases). Trimming cost V 5 bases and J 0 bases, with 7 bases left between them. Germline V gene lookup returns CDR1 KGHSH and CDR2 LQKENI. The length of the CDR3 is 13 residues. The CDR3 region is CASSLQANYGYTF. CDR3 sequence (DNA): TGTGCCAGCTCATTACAGGCTAACTATGGCTACACCTTC.

This clone was observed a single time. V usage is TRBV7-2 and J usage is TRBJ1-6; 9 positions match TRBD1. Looked up from germline, CDR1 is SGHTA and CDR2 is FQGNSA. CDR3 length: 17 amino acids. V dropped 3 bases and J dropped 6; count of bases not matched to a gene: 9. The CDR3 reads CASSFPTGGGSNSPLHF. The CDR3 DNA is TGTGCCAGCAGCTTCCCTACAGGGGGCGGGAGTAATTCACCCCTCCACTTT.

The rearrangement joins TRBV15 to TRBJ1-2, with D possibly being TRBD1 (5 bases). Germline V lookup: CDR1 LNHNV, CDR2 YYDKDF (reference sequence). Trimming pared 3 bases from V and 6 bases from J, leaving 20 bases between. The CDR3 spans 16 residues. The CDR3 coding sequence is TGTGCCACCAGCAGTTCGTACGGGACGGCGGGCGATGGCTACACCTTC. This encodes CATSSSYGTAGDGYTF.

This clone was seen a single time. The V gene is TRBV24-1, the J gene TRBJ2-5, with 7 bases matching TRBD2. V was pared by 2 bases and J by 5 bases, with 7 bases of the junction left unmatched. The CDR3 consists of 15 residues. CDR1 is KGHDR, CDR2 SFDVKD, per germline. The DNA of the CDR3 is TGTGCCACCAGTGATTCTAGACTAGCCGTGGAGACCCAGTACTTC. Amino acid sequence: CATSDSRLAVETQYF.

CDR3 in DNA: TGTGCCAGCAACTTTGGGACAGGGAGTACTGAAGCTTTCTTT. Amino acid sequence: CASNFGTGSTEAFF. The V and J genes are TRBV6-6 and TRBJ1-1; 9 bases agree with TRBD1. Germline trimming cut 7 bases from V and 5 bases from J; bases unmatched to any gene: 8. Germline CDR1 and CDR2: MNHNY and SVGAGI (reference sequence). CDR3 size: 14 residues.

The chain carries TRBV18 and TRBJ2-3, with D maybe TRBD2 (6 bases). The V end was cut by 3 bases, the J end by 0 bases, with 13 bases between. The CDR3 consists of 16 residues. Germline lookup yields CDR1 KGHSH and CDR2 LQKENI. The CDR3 loop reads CASSPGGPGSTDTQYF. CDR3 coding DNA: TGTGCCAGCTCACCGGGAGGTCCAGGAAGCACAGATACGCAGTATTTT.

This chain connects TRBV12-3 or TRBV12-4 to TRBJ2-1; no definite D call. The V gene lost 2 bases and the J gene lost 7 bases, with 3 bases spanning the gap. This CDR3 comprises 11 residues. The CDR3 nucleotides are TGTGCCAGCAGTTTATATAATGAGCAGTTCTTC. Its protein is CASSLYNEQFF.